The rows below give T cell receptor beta chains drawn from one sample of a study of CD8 T cells in ankylosing spondylitis. TCRdb itself ran the 5' RACE reads through MiXCR, one entry per CDR3 protein. The sample yields about 440,000 distinct CDR3 sequences, under 20% seen once. Specimen: blood, either unsorted or a sorted T cell fraction (not recorded which). Receptor source: a male donor with ankylosing spondylitis. The CDR3 runs from the conserved cysteine through the conserved F or W. A D gene is named only where the DNA matches it firmly. The size entry is marked missing in some rows and otherwise reads once, few, many or a size class.

clone_size d_call j_call v_call cdr3_aa cdr3_nt
NA NA TRBJ2-2 TRBV4-3 CASSQDLLAGGELFF TGCGCCAGCAGCCAAGATCTCCTAGCTGGCGGGGAGCTGTTTTTT
few NA TRBJ1-2 TRBV29-1 CSVERGGGYTF TGCAGCGTTGAGAGGGGCGGTGGCTACACCTTC
few NA TRBJ1-2 TRBV20-1 CSARSTGGYGYTF TGCAGTGCTAGATCGACAGGTGGCTATGGCTACACCTTC
few TRBD1 TRBJ1-6 TRBV7-3 CASSLRGDRDRGTENSPLHF TGTGCCAGCAGCTTAAGAGGGGACCGGGACAGGGGGACTGAAAATTCACCCCTCCACTTT
NA NA TRBJ1-1 TRBV12-3/TRBV12-4 CASSPNIGEMNTEAFF TGTGCCAGCAGTCCCAATATAGGTGAAATGAACACTGAAGCTTTCTTT
NA NA TRBJ1-6 TRBV7-6 CASSLVGGSSYNSPLHF TGTGCCAGCAGCTTAGTCGGGGGCAGCTCCTATAATTCACCCCTCCACTTT
NA TRBD2 TRBJ2-3 TRBV10-3 CAISDTRAGDSTDTQYF TGTGCCATCAGTGATACCAGGGCGGGAGACAGCACAGATACGCAGTATTTT
NA NA TRBJ2-1 TRBV3-1 CASSGGNEQFF TGTGCCAGCAGCGGTGGGAATGAGCAGTTCTTC
NA TRBD1 TRBJ1-2 TRBV5-1 CASSLGGQSVYGYTF TGCGCCAGCAGCTTGGGGGGACAGTCCGTCTATGGCTACACCTTC
many NA TRBJ1-1 TRBV29-1 CSSQKTEAFF TGCAGCTCCCAGAAGACTGAAGCTTTCTTT
NA NA TRBJ1-4 TRBV5-1 CASSPTATGDTEKLFF TGCGCCAGCAGCCCCACCGCAACCGGGGACACTGAAAAACTGTTTTTT
NA TRBD1 TRBJ1-4 TRBV28 CASSPTGTADEKLFF TGTGCCAGCAGTCCCACCGGGACAGCGGATGAAAAACTGTTTTTT
NA NA TRBJ2-3 TRBV28 CASSSRTAERTDTQYF TGTGCCAGCAGTTCTCGGACAGCAGAACGCACAGATACGCAGTATTTT
NA TRBD2 TRBJ2-6 TRBV7-6 CASSPKTAGESGANVLTF TGTGCCAGCAGCCCTAAAACGGCGGGAGAGTCAGGGGCCAACGTCCTGACTTTC
few TRBD1 TRBJ1-4 TRBV20-1 CSARARGPEKLFF TGCAGTGCTAGGGCCAGGGGGCCTGAAAAACTGTTTTTT
NA TRBD2 TRBJ2-1 TRBV29-1 CSVVTSGSYYEQFF TGCAGCGTTGTCACTAGCGGGAGTTACTATGAGCAGTTCTTC
NA TRBD1 TRBJ1-5 TRBV6-2/TRBV6-3 CASSYSKGTGAQPQHF TGTGCCAGCAGTTACTCGAAGGGGACAGGGGCTCAGCCCCAGCATTTT
few NA TRBJ1-3 TRBV3-1 CASSQDLGMRSGNTIYF TGTGCCAGCAGCCAAGATCTGGGGATGCGATCTGGAAACACCATATATTTT
NA NA TRBJ2-3 TRBV11-2 CASSSGSASTDTQYF TGTGCCAGCAGCTCAGGGTCAGCTAGCACAGATACGCAGTATTTT
many TRBD1 TRBJ2-5 TRBV29-1 CSVEDRDRGVETQYF TGCAGCGTCGAAGACCGGGACAGGGGTGTAGAGACCCAGTACTTC
NA NA TRBJ1-6 TRBV14 CASSPVGRYSPLHF TGTGCCAGCAGCCCGGTGGGGAGGTATTCACCCCTCCACTTT
NA NA TRBJ1-1 TRBV5-6 CASRMGVANTEAFF TGTGCCAGCAGAATGGGGGTAGCGAACACTGAAGCTTTCTTT
few NA TRBJ1-1 TRBV20-1 CSARPGPTNTEAFF TGCAGTGCCCGCCCGGGACCGACGAACACTGAAGCTTTCTTT
NA NA TRBJ2-7 TRBV20-1 CSAPGQSYEQYF TGCAGCGCCCCGGGACAATCCTACGAGCAGTACTTC
NA TRBD1 TRBJ2-4 TRBV19 CASSFQDRGGIQYF TGTGCCAGTAGTTTCCAGGACAGGGGAGGGATTCAGTACTTC
many NA TRBJ2-2 TRBV12-3/TRBV12-4 CASSFPRVRETGELFF TGTGCCAGCAGTTTCCCTCGTGTGAGGGAGACCGGGGAGCTGTTTTTT
few NA TRBJ2-5 TRBV20-1 CSAPDAGDQETQYF TGCAGTGCTCCAGACGCGGGTGACCAAGAGACCCAGTACTTC
NA NA TRBJ2-2 TRBV9 CASSVSRKAVSRANTGELFF TGTGCCAGCAGCGTCAGTCGGAAGGCGGTCTCGCGGGCGAACACCGGGGAGCTGTTTTTT
NA NA TRBJ1-1 TRBV2 CASSARRENTEAFF TGTGCCAGCAGTGCGCGTAGAGAGAACACTGAAGCTTTCTTT
few TRBD2 TRBJ2-3 TRBV20-1 CSASAQRGITDTQYF TGCAGTGCTAGCGCGCAGCGGGGGATCACAGATACGCAGTATTTT
many TRBD1 TRBJ1-2 TRBV12-3/TRBV12-4 CASTRDRGLLYGYTF TGTGCCAGCACCAGAGACAGGGGGCTACTCTATGGCTACACCTTC
NA TRBD2 TRBJ2-2 TRBV3-1 CASSPGSGFTGELFF TGTGCCAGCAGCCCAGGTAGCGGGTTCACCGGGGAGCTGTTTTTT
many TRBD2 TRBJ2-3 TRBV7-9 CASSVTSGGADTQYF TGTGCCAGCAGCGTCACTAGCGGGGGAGCAGATACGCAGTATTTT
NA NA TRBJ1-1 TRBV4-2 CASSRRGGGAVTEAFF TGTGCCAGCAGCCGCCGGGGGGGGGGCGCAGTCACTGAAGCTTTCTTT
few NA TRBJ1-4 TRBV12-3/TRBV12-4 CASSAYEKLFF TGTGCCAGCAGCGCTTATGAAAAACTGTTTTTT
few NA TRBJ2-2 TRBV6-1 CASRDIPNTGELFF TGTGCCAGCAGGGACATACCGAACACCGGGGAGCTGTTTTTT
NA NA TRBJ2-2 TRBV5-1 CASSLAYASHTGELFF TGCGCCAGCAGCTTGGCCTATGCGAGTCACACCGGGGAGCTGTTTTTT
few NA TRBJ2-3 TRBV12-3/TRBV12-4 CASSSAGQITDTQYF TGTGCCAGCAGTTCCGCGGGACAGATAACAGATACGCAGTATTTT
many NA TRBJ1-5 TRBV12-3/TRBV12-4 CASGKGGSNQPQHF TGTGCCAGCGGGAAGGGTGGGAGCAATCAGCCCCAGCATTTT
few TRBD2 TRBJ2-3 TRBV10-3 CAISAPGIGGRTTSGSSTDTQYF TGTGCCATCTCAGCCCCAGGAATAGGCGGACGTACGACTAGCGGGAGTAGCACAGATACGCAGTATTTT
many NA TRBJ1-5 TRBV6-1 CASRGPSNQPQHF TGTGCCAGCAGGGGACCCAGCAATCAGCCCCAGCATTTT